The 23 T cell receptor beta chains reported below all come from one sample, sequenced in a study of shared clonotypes between healthy human individuals. Clones were read by immunoSEQ multiplex PCR, and TCRdb kept only the in-frame ones, dropping some. The sample records 2 million to 3 million clones, 90% to 95% being singletons. Material: naive CD4+ T cells from PBMCs. Described subset: CD45RA+ positively selected. These receptors were obtained from a man in his late teens or twenties in good health. Some clones in this sample may be carry-over from other donors' samples.

V gene TRBV4-1 combines with J gene TRBJ1-2; D ambiguous. Looked up from germline, CDR1 is MGHRA and CDR2 is YSYEKL. V lost 3 bases and J lost 2, with 10 bases in between. The CDR3 extends over 14 amino acids. The CDR3 DNA is TGCGCCAGCAGCCAGCCCGGACGGAACTATGGCTACACCTTC. Translated, it gives CASSQPGRNYGYTF.

This clone was observed a single time. The rearrangement uses TRBV6-5 and TRBJ1-1; D remains ambiguous. The CDR3 spans 14 residues. Trimming took off 6 bases at V and 3 bases at J, with 14 bases between the two ends. CDR1 is MNHEY, CDR2 SVGAGI, per germline. This chain's CDR3 is CASRQVGWDTEAFF. CDR3 bases: TGTGCCAGCAGGCAAGTCGGGTGGGACACTGAAGCTTTCTTT.

This clone was detected a few times. The rearrangement links TRBV18 to TRBJ1-1; D unclear. CDR3 length: 13 amino acids. The V gene lost 6 bases and the J gene lost 4 bases, with 12 bases spanning the gap. CDR1 is KGHSH, CDR2 LQKENI, per germline. The CDR3 here is CASSTRDGTEAFF. The CDR3 DNA is TGTGCCAGCTCGACTAGGGATGGCACTGAAGCTTTCTTT. Full variable domain (outside the CDR3, taken from reference TRBV18 and TRBJ1-1): NAGVMQNPRHLVRRRGQEARLRCSPMKGHSHVYWYRQLPEEGLKFMVYLQKENIIDESGMPKERFSAEFPKEGPSILRIQQVVRGDSAAYFCASSTRDGTEAFFGQGTRLTVV.

The genes are TRBV6-5 and TRBJ1-4, with 7 bases lining up with TRBD1. CDR1 and CDR2 from the germline V gene are MNHEY and SVGAGI. Losses at the gene ends were 5 bases for V and 7 bases for J; bases not matched to a gene: 4. This CDR3 has 13 residues. CDR3 bases: TGTGCCAGCAGTCCAAGACAGGGTGAAAAACTGTTTTTT. Translation gives CASSPRQGEKLFF.

The J gene is TRBJ2-5, the V gene TRBV2, with 7 bases identical to TRBD1. Germline V lookup: CDR1 SNHLY, CDR2 FYNNEI. The trim removed 4 bases at V and 1 base at J, leaving 6 bases unmatched. The CDR3 runs 15 residues. CDR3 coding DNA: TGTGCCAGCAGTGGACAAAGGGGGCCCCAAGAGACCCAGTACTTC. As protein: CASSGQRGPQETQYF.

As for this clone: A read error may produce the germline difference seen at one junction end. In DNA form, the CDR3 reads TGTGCCAGCAGCTCCCCCGGTAATGCGCAGTTCTTC. Its protein product is CASSSPGNAQFF. V and J are TRBV7-2 and TRBJ2-1; no clear D gene. The germline CDR1 and CDR2 sequences are SGHTA and FQGNSA. CDR3 length: 12 amino acids. Combining the CDR3 with reference TRBV7-2 and TRBJ2-1 gives the whole variable domain GAGVSQSPSNKVTEKGKDVELRCDPISGHTALYWYRQSLGQGLEFLIYFQGNSAPDKSGLPSDRFSAERTGGSVSTLTIQRTQQEDSAVYLCASSSPGNAQFFGPGTRLTVL.

The V gene is TRBV5-6, the J gene TRBJ2-3; D is unresolved. Germline V gives CDR1 SGHDT, CDR2 YYEEEE. The CDR3 runs 14 residues. Trimming took 6 bases from V and 5 from J, leaving 16 bases between them. Written as DNA, the CDR3 is TGTGCCAGCACCCTTGCCCCCGCCGGAGATACGCAGTATTTT. Translating it yields CASTLAPAGDTQYF.

V and J are TRBV11-1 and TRBJ2-3, with 15 bases fitting TRBD2. Germline V gives CDR1 SGHAT, CDR2 FQDESV (reference sequence). J gave up 6 bases and V 5 bases, and 9 bases lay outside the gene matches. The CDR3 is 17 residues long. DNA of the CDR3: TGTGCCAGCAGCCCAGGTTCCGGGACTAGCGGGAGGGATACGCAGTATTTT. Encoded protein: CASSPGSGTSGRDTQYF.

This chain uses TRBV7-3 with TRBJ2-7, with unresolved D. CDR3 length: 15 residues. Between the trimmed V and J ends, which lost 5 bases and 0 bases, there was a span of 14 bases. Looked up from germline, CDR1 is SGHTA and CDR2 is FQGTGA. The CDR3 spells CASSAGQPNSYEQYF. For the CDR3, the DNA is TGTGCCAGCAGCGCTGGCCAGCCTAACTCCTACGAGCAGTACTTC.

The rearrangement joins TRBV7-2 to TRBJ2-4, with D possibly being TRBD2 (6 bases). Trimming removed 6 bases at V and 1 base at J, with 16 bases between. CDR1 and CDR2 from the germline V gene are SGHTA and FQGNSA. The CDR3 is 16 amino acids. CDR3 in amino acids: CASSMVAGLAKNIQYF. CDR3 bases: TGTGCCAGCAGTATGGTTGCGGGATTGGCCAAAAACATTCAGTACTTC.

V usage is TRBV5-1 and J usage is TRBJ2-7, with 9 positions matching TRBD1. CDR1 is SGHRS, CDR2 YFSETQ, per germline. The CDR3 has 17 residues. V shed 4 bases, J shed 5 bases, and the junction held 16 bases outside the gene matches. For the CDR3, the DNA is TGCGCCAGCAGCCCGGGCGGGTCGGGACAGGGAGTGCACGAGCAGTACTTC. Its protein is CASSPGGSGQGVHEQYF.

The genes are TRBV5-1 and TRBJ1-5; D not resolved. The germline V gene has CDR1 SGHRS and CDR2 YFSETQ. V shed 2 bases and J shed 6 bases, with 15 bases lying between them. The CDR3 runs 15 residues. CDR3 bases: TGCGCCAGCAGCTTATTAGGACCATCGCCTCAGCCCCAGCATTTT. Amino acid sequence: CASSLLGPSPQPQHF.

The CDR3 loop is CASSLSFLEAPGELFF. CDR3 nucleotides: TGTGCCAGCAGTTTATCGTTTCTCGAGGCTCCCGGGGAGCTGTTTTTT. The rearrangement links TRBV28 to TRBJ2-2; no definite D call. The CDR3 length is 16 residues. With 1 base removed from V and 6 bases from J, the gap between germline ends came to 15 bases. Germline assignment: CDR1 MDHEN and CDR2 SYDVKM. Based on the CDR3 plus reference TRBV28 and TRBJ2-2, the full variable domain is DVKVTQSSRYLVKRTGEKVFLECVQDMDHENMFWYRQDPGLGLRLIYFSYDVKMKEKGDIPEGYSVSREKKERFSLILESASTNQTSMYLCASSLSFLEAPGELFFGEGSRLTVL.

This chain links TRBV30 with TRBJ1-5, with a possible D match to TRBD1 (6 bases). The CDR3 is 13 residues long. Per the germline V gene, CDR1 is GTSNPN and CDR2 is SVGIG (reference sequence). Trimming removed 5 bases at V and 9 bases at J, with 17 bases between. In DNA, the CDR3 is TGTGCCTGGGGACTACAGGGTACGTCGCCCCAGCATTTT. It yields the protein CAWGLQGTSPQHF.

J is TRBJ2-7 and V is TRBV5-5; weak D call: TRBD1 (6 bases). CDR1 SGHKS and CDR2 YYEKEE come from the germline V gene (reference sequence). The CDR3 totals 15 residues. Trimming removed 4 bases from V and 3 bases from J, with 17 bases in between. The CDR3 region has the DNA TGTGCCAGCAGCCCAGGGGACGGACCATACTACGAGCAGTACTTC. This encodes CASSPGDGPYYEQYF.

The chain couples TRBV28 to TRBJ2-7; D is uncertain. The CDR3 loop spans 14 amino acids. V lost 6 bases and J 0 bases, leaving 12 bases between the germline ends. The V gene's germline CDR1 is MDHEN and CDR2 SYDVKM. The CDR3 DNA is TGTGCCAGCAGAGTGGGCGCTCGCTCCTACGAGCAGTACTTC. It is translated as CASRVGARSYEQYF. The full variable domain, in which reference TRBV28 and TRBJ2-7 provide the parts outside the CDR3, is DVKVTQSSRYLVKRTGEKVFLECVQDMDHENMFWYRQDPGLGLRLIYFSYDVKMKEKGDIPEGYSVSREKKERFSLILESASTNQTSMYLCASRVGARSYEQYFGPGTRLTVT.

For this clone: Different DNA sequences within this sample yield the same CDR3. V gene TRBV5-1 combines with J gene TRBJ2-5; D is unclear. Trimming shortened V by 0 bases and J by 2 bases, and 8 bases separated the two germline ends. Germline CDR1 is SGHRS and CDR2 is YFSETQ. This CDR3 spans 14 amino acids. This chain's CDR3 is CASSLVVSQETQYF. CDR3 in DNA: TGCGCCAGCAGCTTGGTGGTCAGTCAAGAGACCCAGTACTTC.

The chain employs TRBV5-1 and TRBJ2-3, with 11 positions matching TRBD2. Per germline, CDR1 SGHRS and CDR2 YFSETQ. The CDR3 covers 16 residues. The junction had 4 bases not matched to a gene; V was cut back by 4 bases and J by 0 bases. The CDR3, as DNA: TGCGCCAGCAGCCGCCGGACTAGCGGGAGCACAGATACGCAGTATTTT. This encodes CASSRRTSGSTDTQYF.

V usage is TRBV6-5 and J usage is TRBJ1-5; tentative D call: TRBD1 (6 bases). Trimming took 0 bases from V and 5 from J, leaving 11 bases between them. Germline V gives CDR1 MNHEY, CDR2 SVGAGI. The CDR3 is made up of 15 amino acids. CDR3 DNA: TGTGCCAGCAGTTACTCGACGGCAGGGGATCAGCCCCAGCATTTT. Its translation: CASSYSTAGDQPQHF.

The V call is TRBV19, the J call TRBJ2-1; unclear D gene. Trimming removed 1 base at V and 0 bases at J, with 10 bases between. Per the germline V gene, CDR1 is LNHDA and CDR2 is SQIVND (reference sequence). The CDR3 sequence is 16 residues long. CDR3 in amino acids: CASSIGPARSYNEQFF. The CDR3, as DNA: TGTGCCAGTAGTATAGGACCGGCACGCTCCTACAATGAGCAGTTCTTC.

The V call is TRBV29-1, the J call TRBJ1-5; TRBD1 might be the D (5 bases). The CDR3 spans 13 residues. Germline V gives CDR1 SQVTM, CDR2 ANQGSEA. With 6 bases removed from V and 1 base from J, the gap between germline ends came to 10 bases. The CDR3 DNA reads as TGCAGCGTCGCGGGACCGAGCAATCAGCCCCAGCATTTT. Its protein is CSVAGPSNQPQHF.

V gene TRBV14 combines with J gene TRBJ2-1; possibly TRBD2 for D (5 bases). Germline V gene data show CDR1 as SGHDN and CDR2 as FVKESK. The CDR3 has 14 amino acids. V lost 3 bases, J lost 0 bases, and 6 bases lay in between. CDR3 sequence reads: CASSQGSSYNEQFF. CDR3 sequence (DNA): TGTGCCAGCAGCCAGGGGAGCTCCTACAATGAGCAGTTCTTC.

This chain uses TRBV6-5 with TRBJ2-2, with no clear D. V lost 0 bases and J lost 6, with 14 bases in between. There are 16 residues in the CDR3. Germline assignment: CDR1 MNHEY and CDR2 SVGAGI. The CDR3 DNA reads TGTGCCAGCAGTTACTCGGGTTCTTTGTGGGCCGGGGAGCTGTTTTTT. Residues: CASSYSGSLWAGELFF.